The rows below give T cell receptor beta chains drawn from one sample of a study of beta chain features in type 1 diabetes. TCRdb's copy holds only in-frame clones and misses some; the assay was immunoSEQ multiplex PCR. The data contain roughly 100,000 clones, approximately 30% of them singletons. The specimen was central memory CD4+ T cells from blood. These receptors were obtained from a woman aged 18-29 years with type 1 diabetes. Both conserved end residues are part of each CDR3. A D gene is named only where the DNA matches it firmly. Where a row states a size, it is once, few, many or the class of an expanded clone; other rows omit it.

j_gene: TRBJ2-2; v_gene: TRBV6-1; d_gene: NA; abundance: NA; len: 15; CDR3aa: CASSRTDLNTGELFF; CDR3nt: TGTGCCAGCAGTCGGACAGACTTGAACACCGGGGAGCTGTTTTTT
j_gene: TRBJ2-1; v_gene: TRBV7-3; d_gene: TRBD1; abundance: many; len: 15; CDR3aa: CASSRDSALGNEQFF; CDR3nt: TGTGCCAGCAGCCGGGACAGCGCCCTGGGCAATGAGCAGTTCTTC
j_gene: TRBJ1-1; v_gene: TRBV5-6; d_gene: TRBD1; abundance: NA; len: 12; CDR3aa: CASSRGQVEAFF; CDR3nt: TGTGCCAGCAGCCGGGGACAGGTTGAAGCTTTCTTT
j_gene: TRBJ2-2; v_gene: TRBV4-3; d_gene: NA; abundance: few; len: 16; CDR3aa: CASSQGPTASTGELFF; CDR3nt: TGCGCCAGCAGCCAGGGGCCGACGGCGAGCACCGGGGAGCTGTTTTTT
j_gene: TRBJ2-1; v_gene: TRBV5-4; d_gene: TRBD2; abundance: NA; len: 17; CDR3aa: CASSLRRAGGQYNEQFF; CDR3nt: TGTGCCAGCAGCTTGCGCCGGGCGGGAGGGCAATACAATGAGCAGTTCTTC
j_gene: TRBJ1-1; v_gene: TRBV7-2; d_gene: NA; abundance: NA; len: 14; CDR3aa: CASSPSWANTEAFF; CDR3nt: TGTGCCAGCAGCCCCTCGTGGGCGAACACTGAAGCTTTCTTT
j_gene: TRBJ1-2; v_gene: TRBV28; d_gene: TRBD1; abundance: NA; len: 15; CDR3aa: CASSIPGQGVHGYTF; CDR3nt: TGTGCCAGCAGTATACCGGGACAGGGTGTGCATGGCTACACCTTC
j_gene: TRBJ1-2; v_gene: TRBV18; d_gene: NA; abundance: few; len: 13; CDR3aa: CASSPRENYGYTF; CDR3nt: TGTGCCAGCTCACCACGAGAGAACTATGGCTACACCTTC
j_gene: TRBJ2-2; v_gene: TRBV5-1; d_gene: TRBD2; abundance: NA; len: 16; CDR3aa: CASSLVPAGESGELFF; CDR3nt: TGCGCCAGCAGCTTGGTTCCAGCGGGAGAGTCCGGGGAGCTGTTTTTT
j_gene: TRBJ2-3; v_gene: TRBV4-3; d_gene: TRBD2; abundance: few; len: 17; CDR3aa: CASSQKTSSGITDTQYF; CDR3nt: TGCGCCAGCAGCCAGAAGACATCAAGCGGGATCACAGATACGCAGTATTTT
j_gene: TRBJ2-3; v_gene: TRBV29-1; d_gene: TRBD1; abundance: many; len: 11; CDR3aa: CSVHRGDTQYF; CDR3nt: TGCAGCGTCCACAGGGGGGATACGCAGTATTTT
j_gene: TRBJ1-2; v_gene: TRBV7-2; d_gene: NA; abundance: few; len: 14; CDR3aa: CASSPQGGDYGYTF; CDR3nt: TGTGCCAGCAGCCCTCAGGGAGGTGACTATGGCTACACCTTC
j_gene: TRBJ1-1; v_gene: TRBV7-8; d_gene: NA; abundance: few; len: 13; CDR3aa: CASSLTGNTEAFF; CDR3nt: TGTGCCAGCAGCCTCACAGGGAACACTGAAGCTTTCTTT
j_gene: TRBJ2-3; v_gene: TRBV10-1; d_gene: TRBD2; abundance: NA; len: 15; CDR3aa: CASSARGRVVNTQYF; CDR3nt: TGCGCCAGCAGTGCCCGCGGGAGGGTAGTGAATACGCAGTATTTT
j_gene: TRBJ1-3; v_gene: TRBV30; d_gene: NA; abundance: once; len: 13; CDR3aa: CAWSRDLGNTIYF; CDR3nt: TGTGCCTGGAGTCGGGACTTGGGAAACACCATATATTTT
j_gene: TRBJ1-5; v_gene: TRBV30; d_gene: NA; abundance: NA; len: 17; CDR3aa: CAWSLKNNPWSNQPQHF; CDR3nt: TGTGCCTGGAGCCTGAAGAACAACCCCTGGAGCAATCAGCCCCAGCATTTT
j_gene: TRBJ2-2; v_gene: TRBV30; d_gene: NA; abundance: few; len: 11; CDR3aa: CACSHTGELFF; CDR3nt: TGTGCCTGTTCTCACACCGGGGAGCTGTTTTTT
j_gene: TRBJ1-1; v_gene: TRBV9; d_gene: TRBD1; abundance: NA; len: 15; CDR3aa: CASSPTGAADTEAFF; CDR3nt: TGTGCCAGCAGCCCGACAGGGGCGGCGGACACTGAAGCTTTCTTT
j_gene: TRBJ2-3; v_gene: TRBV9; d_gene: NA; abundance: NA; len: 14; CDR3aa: CASSPTGWEDTQYF; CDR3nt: TGTGCCAGCAGCCCCACAGGGTGGGAAGATACGCAGTATTTT
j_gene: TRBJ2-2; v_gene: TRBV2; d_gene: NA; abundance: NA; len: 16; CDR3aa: CASTEGGVANTGELFF; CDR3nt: TGTGCCAGCACTGAGGGCGGGGTAGCGAACACCGGGGAGCTGTTTTTT
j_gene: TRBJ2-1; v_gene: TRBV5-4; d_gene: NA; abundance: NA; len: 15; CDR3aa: CASSLGGSSYNEQFF; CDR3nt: TGTGCCAGCAGCTTAGGGGGTAGCTCCTACAATGAGCAGTTCTTC
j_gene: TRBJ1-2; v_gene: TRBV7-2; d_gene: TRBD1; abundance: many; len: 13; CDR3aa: CASSLGQGEGYTF; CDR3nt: TGTGCCAGCAGCTTAGGGCAGGGGGAAGGCTACACCTTC
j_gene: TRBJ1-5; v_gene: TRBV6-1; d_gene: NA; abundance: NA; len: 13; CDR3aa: CASMGSNNQPQHF; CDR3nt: TGTGCCAGCATGGGCTCCAACAATCAGCCCCAGCATTTT
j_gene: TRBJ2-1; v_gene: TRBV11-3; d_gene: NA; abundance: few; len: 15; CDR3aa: CASSLEYSSYNEQFF; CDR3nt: TGTGCCAGCAGCTTAGAGTATAGCTCCTACAATGAGCAGTTCTTC
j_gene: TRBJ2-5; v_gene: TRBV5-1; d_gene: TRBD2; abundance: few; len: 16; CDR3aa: CASSLGPAGFQETQYF; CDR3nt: TGCGCCAGCAGCTTGGGCCCAGCGGGGTTCCAAGAGACCCAGTACTTC